This T cell receptor beta chain came from a study of long-term antiretroviral therapy in people with HIV. Sequencing used immunoSEQ v3.0 at survey level. The table came from immunoSEQ multiplex PCR; TCRdb's copy has only in-frame clones and leaves some out. The data hold 30,000 to 40,000 clones, with 80% to 90% observed a single time. CDR1 and CDR2 (germline): SNHLY, FYNNEI. This CDR3 has 13 residues. Trimming cost V 0 bases and J 6 bases, with 9 bases left between them. Study-level points and caveats: The data indicate that diversity increased after ART but remained below transplant donor controls. Clones showing expansion before ART dominated the repertoire at all time points.

Note on this clone: Its antigen is not known.

Each HIV-infected participant was given treatment in the United States. The sample in question was unsorted PBMCs, obtained 0.3 years after starting antiretroviral therapy. The genes are TRBV2 and TRBJ2-7; D is undetermined. This clonotype was obtained from a man aged 18-30 years with HIV. The CDR3 loop is CASSEAFKREQYF. The CDR3 coding sequence is TGTGCCAGCAGTGAAGCGTTCAAGCGCGAGCAGTACTTC. Based on the CDR3 plus reference TRBV2 and TRBJ2-7, the full variable domain is EPEVTQTPSHQVTQMGQEVILRCVPISNHLYFYWYRQILGQKVEFLVSFYNNEISEKSEIFDDQFSVERPDGSNFTLKIRSTKLEDSAMYFCASSEAFKREQYFGPGTRLTVT.